The T cell receptor (beta chain) described here comes from a study of PD-1 blockade in classical Hodgkin lymphoma. The time point denotes: cycle 4 day 1 (C4D1), after 6 weeks of nivolumab. Every patient experienced relapse after autologous stem cell transplantation, and brentuximab vedotin exposure varied. The sample holds a few counts of this clone. Its antigen is currently unknown. Study-wide points: Complete responders' diversity at baseline resembled that of newly diagnosed patients.

Profiling relied on immunoSEQ multiplex PCR, and the TCRdb table lists in-frame clones only, not all of them. The table includes approximately 30,000 clones, approximately 72% detected once. This CDR3 region has 15 residues. Germline CDR1 and CDR2: SEHNR and FQNEAQ (reference sequence). V shed 8 bases, J shed 7 bases, and the junction held 15 bases outside the gene matches. The receptor was derived from a human donor with classical Hodgkin lymphoma. This sequence joins TRBV7-9 and TRBJ2-5, with 8 bases identical to TRBD2. The sample here was peripheral blood mononuclear cells (PBMCs), taken before the fourth cycle of nivolumab. The CDR3 is CASRTSGGDPGTQYF. The CDR3 nucleotides are TGTGCCAGCCGAACCAGCGGGGGTGATCCCGGGACCCAGTACTTC.